This TCR beta chain was found in a study of blood T cell repertoires in COVID-19. Study background: The cDNA or gDNA used as material had been derived from T cells, B-cell-depleted T cells, or PBMCs.

Some clones are missing from TCRdb's copy, which holds only in-frame ones; the method was immunoSEQ multiplex PCR. In the table there are about 49,000 clones, approximately 95% of which are singletons. Seattle cases were enrolled at active infection and followed longitudinally. Germline CDR1 reads MGHDK; CDR2 reads SYGVNS. V was clipped by 3 bases and J by 1 base, with 12 bases between them. This CDR3 is 15 amino acids long. The receptor comes from a man between 60 and 70 years old with COVID-19, enrolled during active disease. Sequencing input: peripheral blood. The V call is TRBV25-1, the J call TRBJ1-2, with a possible D match to TRBD1 (5 bases). The CDR3 DNA reads TGTGCCAGCAGTGACTGGCAGGGACTTAACTATGGCTACACCTTC. As protein: CASSDWQGLNYGYTF.